These 23 T cell receptor beta chains were all obtained from the same sample, sequenced in a study of cytomegalovirus exposure and HLA in healthy donors. The PCR employed 60 Vbeta primers together with 13 Jbeta primers. Clones were sequenced by immunoSEQ multiplex PCR, and TCRdb holds only the in-frame ones, with some missing. This listing includes more than 40,000 clones. The specimen sequenced was PBMCs. Receptor source: a male donor in good health and CMV-seronegative.

The J gene is TRBJ1-6, the V gene TRBV7-9; D ambiguous. CDR3 length: 15 amino acids. Germline V gives CDR1 SEHNR, CDR2 FQNEAQ (reference sequence). Trimming cost V 6 bases and J 0 bases, with 9 bases left between them. CDR3 nucleotides: TGTGCCAGCAGATCAGTCAGCTCCTATAATTCACCCCTCCACTTT. Residues: CASRSVSSYNSPLHF.

The rearrangement links TRBV20-1 to TRBJ2-1, with a weak D call TRBD2 (5 bases). Germline CDR1 is DFQATT and CDR2 is SNEGSKA (reference sequence). Trimming took 6 bases from V and 7 from J, leaving 10 bases between them. CDR3 length equals 11 residues. This CDR3 is CSASRGNEQFF. CDR3 bases: TGCAGTGCCTCCCGCGGGAATGAGCAGTTCTTC.

V and J are TRBV6-6 and TRBJ2-3; no firm D call. Trimming took 1 base from V and 0 from J, leaving 8 bases between them. This CDR3 region has 15 residues. Looked up from germline, CDR1 is MNHNY and CDR2 is SVGAGI (reference sequence). The CDR3 is CASSYWAASTDTQYF. DNA for the CDR3: TGTGCCAGCAGTTACTGGGCAGCTAGCACAGATACGCAGTATTTT.

CDR3 sequence: CASSPPSAGGANNEQFF. The CDR3 nucleotides read TGTGCCAGCTCACCACCATCTGCGGGGGGCGCGAACAATGAGCAGTTCTTC. The V and J genes are TRBV18 and TRBJ2-1; 8 positions match TRBD2. Germline assignment: CDR1 KGHSH and CDR2 LQKENI. V gave up 0 bases and J gave up 5 bases; unmatched junction bases: 9. The CDR3 totals 17 residues.

This chain joins TRBV6-1 and TRBJ2-5; D not certain. Germline V gene lookup returns CDR1 MNHNS and CDR2 SASEGT. Trimming shortened V by 3 bases and J by 1 base, and 9 bases separated the two germline ends. The CDR3 covers 14 residues. The CDR3 here is CASSERSPQETQYF. The CDR3 nucleotides are TGTGCCAGCAGTGAGAGAAGTCCCCAAGAGACCCAGTACTTC.

The V and J genes are TRBV4-1 and TRBJ2-1; 9 bases align to TRBD2. Germline V gene lookup returns CDR1 MGHRA and CDR2 YSYEKL. J gave up 4 bases and V 4 bases, and 5 bases lay outside the gene matches. The CDR3 consists of 15 residues. The chain's CDR3 is CASSPLSGGYNEQFF. In nucleotides, the CDR3 is TGCGCCAGCAGCCCTCTTAGCGGGGGTTACAATGAGCAGTTCTTC.

The chain carries TRBV4-1 and TRBJ1-2, with 9 bases fitting TRBD1. The CDR3 spans 15 residues. Looked up from germline, CDR1 is MGHRA and CDR2 is YSYEKL. The V gene end was trimmed by 5 bases and the J gene end by 2 bases; junction bases not matched to a gene: 6. For the CDR3, the DNA is TGCGCCAGCAGCAATACCGGGACAGGGAACTATGGCTACACCTTC. Translated: CASSNTGTGNYGYTF.

J is TRBJ2-7 and V is TRBV5-1, with 11 bases aligning to TRBD2. J was trimmed by 4 bases and V by 4 bases; bases with no gene match: 7. Per germline, CDR1 SGHRS and CDR2 YFSETQ. The CDR3 sequence is 15 residues long. The chain's CDR3 is CASSPGTSGDYEQYF. CDR3 nucleotides: TGCGCCAGCAGCCCGGGGACTAGCGGAGATTACGAGCAGTACTTC.

CDR3 sequence: CASSEASGRYGYTF. In DNA form, the CDR3 reads TGTGCCAGCAGTGAAGCATCAGGGAGGTATGGCTACACCTTC. The chain is built from TRBV6-1 and TRBJ1-2, with D perhaps matching TRBD1 (5 bases). The germline V gene has CDR1 MNHNS and CDR2 SASEGT. The CDR3 consists of 14 residues. The ends were cut back, 0 bases at V and 5 bases at J, with 10 bases in the middle.

This chain uses TRBV4-1 with TRBJ2-1, with TRBD2 identical over 11 bases. J lost 0 bases, V lost 1 base, and 2 bases had no gene match. The CDR3 is made up of 17 amino acids. Germline V CDR1 and CDR2: MGHRA, YSYEKL. This CDR3 is CASSQVLAGGSYNEQFF. As DNA, the CDR3 is TGCGCCAGCAGCCAAGTTCTAGCGGGGGGCTCCTACAATGAGCAGTTCTTC.

The chain employs TRBV5-4 and TRBJ2-7; D ambiguous. The germline V gene encodes CDR1 SGHNT and CDR2 YYREEE (reference sequence). The CDR3 covers 13 residues. The V end lost 1 base, the J end lost 3 bases, and 8 bases lay between the germline ends. The CDR3 nucleotides read TGTGCCAGCAGCTTGCCTACGGGCTACGAGCAGTACTTC. It is translated as CASSLPTGYEQYF.

This chain links TRBV30 with TRBJ1-3, with TRBD1 identical over 10 bases. Germline CDR1 and CDR2: GTSNPN and SVGIG (reference sequence). The CDR3 length is 16 residues. After removal of 2 bases from V and 4 bases from J, the junction contained 8 bases not matched to a gene. DNA of the CDR3: TGTGCCTGGAGTTTGGTGACAGGGGGCGCAGGAAACACCATATATTTT. Amino acids: CAWSLVTGGAGNTIYF.

This sequence joins TRBV5-4 and TRBJ1-1; D remains ambiguous. The CDR3 loop spans 14 amino acids. Trimming shortened V by 1 base and J by 4 bases, and 11 bases separated the two germline ends. Germline-derived CDR1 and CDR2 are SGHNT and YYREEE (reference sequence). For the CDR3, the DNA is TGTGCCAGCAGCTTGTACAGTCCGGTCACTGAAGCTTTCTTT. Protein sequence: CASSLYSPVTEAFF.

The chain links TRBV5-1 to TRBJ2-7; D gene unclear. The V end was cut by 1 base, the J end by 2 bases, with 16 bases between. Germline lookup yields CDR1 SGHRS and CDR2 YFSETQ. The CDR3 contains 16 residues. CDR3 sequence (DNA): TGCGCCAGCAGCTTGAGTCTGCGACCGAGCGCCTACGAGCAGTACTTC. Protein product: CASSLSLRPSAYEQYF.

V usage is TRBV9 and J usage is TRBJ2-1, with 12 bases that match TRBD2. After removal of 4 bases from V and 8 bases from J, the junction contained 7 bases not matched to a gene. Per germline, CDR1 SGDLS and CDR2 YYNGEE. This CDR3 has 15 amino acids. The CDR3 here is CASSTRLAGVDEQFF. CDR3 nucleotide sequence: TGTGCCAGCAGCACACGACTAGCGGGGGTTGATGAGCAGTTCTTC. Complete variable domain (other parts from reference TRBV9 and TRBJ2-1): DSGVTQTPKHLITATGQRVTLRCSPRSGDLSVYWYQQSLDQGLQFLIQYYNGEERAKGNILERFSAQQFPDLHSELNLSSLELGDSALYFCASSTRLAGVDEQFFGPGTRLTVL.

This rearrangement joins TRBV4-3 to TRBJ1-4; unclear D gene. The germline V gene encodes CDR1 LGHNA and CDR2 YSLEER. Trimming cost V 0 bases and J 11 bases, with 16 bases left between them. CDR3 length: 15 amino acids. The CDR3 bases are TGCGCCAGCAGCCAAGAATCGAGGAATGGTGGGAAACTGTTTTTT. Residues: CASSQESRNGGKLFF.

The gene calls are TRBV10-2 and TRBJ2-5; a possible D gene is TRBD2 (5 bases). This CDR3 region has 13 residues. Germline V lookup: CDR1 WSHSY, CDR2 SAAADI. Trimming left V 2 bases short and J 5 bases short, with 9 bases between. The CDR3 nucleotides are TGCGCCAGCAGTGAGCGCTGGGAGGAGACCCAGTACTTC. Amino acids: CASSERWEETQYF.

The V call is TRBV6-5, the J call TRBJ1-1; no clear D gene. This CDR3 is built from 14 residues. The V end was cut by 9 bases, the J end by 1 base, with 15 bases between. CDR1 MNHEY and CDR2 SVGAGI come from the germline V gene. The CDR3, as DNA: TGTGCCAGAGTACCTGAGGCGGGGAACACTGAAGCTTTCTTT. Its protein product is CARVPEAGNTEAFF.

This chain uses TRBV6-5 with TRBJ1-1, with a tentative D call TRBD1 (6 bases). The CDR3 is 11 residues long. CDR1 is MNHEY and CDR2 is SVGAGI in the germline V gene. Trimming removed 9 bases from V and 7 bases from J, with 12 bases in between. CDR3 nucleotide sequence: TGTGCCAGTAGGACAGAGTTTGAAGCTTTCTTT. Encoded protein: CASRTEFEAFF.

V gene TRBV16 combines with J gene TRBJ2-2; D might be TRBD1 (6 bases). This CDR3 has 14 amino acids. Trimming shortened V by 4 bases and J by 7 bases, and 13 bases separated the two germline ends. CDR1 is KGHSY, CDR2 FQNENV, per germline. CDR3 coding DNA: TGTGCCAGCAGCCCACGGACAGTCCTCGGGGAGCTGTTTTTT. This gives the protein CASSPRTVLGELFF.

The chain links TRBV2 to TRBJ2-7; possibly TRBD1 for D (5 bases). Trimming pared 4 bases from V and 2 bases from J, leaving 18 bases between. The CDR3 is 16 residues long. The V gene's germline CDR1 is SNHLY and CDR2 FYNNEI. CDR3 sequence reads: CASSGPEGAFPYEQYF. CDR3 nucleotides: TGTGCCAGCAGTGGCCCCGAAGGGGCATTCCCCTACGAGCAGTACTTC.

The J gene is TRBJ1-4, the V gene TRBV30; D may be TRBD1 (6 bases). The V gene's germline CDR1 is GTSNPN and CDR2 SVGIG (reference sequence). This CDR3 is 14 amino acids long. The V end was cut by 2 bases, the J end by 8 bases, with 15 bases between. DNA of the CDR3: TGTGCCTGGAGTTCGGGCAGGGGCGAGGAAAAACTGTTTTTT. It yields the protein CAWSSGRGEEKLFF. Full variable domain (rest looked up from reference TRBV30 and TRBJ1-4): SQTIHQWPATLVQPVGSPLSLECTVEGTSNPNLYWYRQAAGRGLQLLFYSVGIGQISSEVPQNLSASRPQDRQFILSSKKLLLSDSGFYLCAWSSGRGEEKLFFGSGTQLSVL.

This clone is classed as medium-sized by frequency. The identical CDR3 is also encoded by other nucleotide sequences in the sample. As DNA, the CDR3 is TGTGCCAGCAGTGATTCCTCGGGTTCCGGGGAGCTGTTTTTT. Translated: CASSDSSGSGELFF. V is TRBV6-4 and J is TRBJ2-2; D unresolved. Germline loops: CDR1 MRHNA, CDR2 SNTAGT. The CDR3 is 14 amino acids. The V end lost 3 bases, the J end lost 6 bases, and 11 bases lay between the germline ends.